These 27 T cell receptor beta chains originate from one sample sequenced in a study of regulatory T cells in long-lasting Graves disease. Regarding time point: newly diagnosed GD, antithyroid drugs for less than 3 months. Extracted RNA from PBMCs served as the source of the TCR library. Researchers made TCR beta libraries by using iRepertoire HTBI primers and running Arm-PCR on CDR3 regions. TCRdb redid the calling of the multiplex PCR reads with MiXCR, one entry per CDR3 protein. The data show over 300,000 distinct CDR3 sequences, about a sixth seen once. The sample here was peripheral blood mononuclear cells (PBMCs), taken at new diagnosis, from a patient treated with antithyroid drugs. These receptors originate from a female donor with Graves disease.

Note on this clonotype: A much more abundant neighbour one base away suggests this may be a read error. The rearrangement links TRBV9 to TRBJ1-4; D not certain. Germline assignment: CDR1 SGDLS and CDR2 YYNGEE. V was trimmed by 0 bases and J by 7 bases, leaving 16 bases between them. This CDR3 is built from 16 residues. The CDR3 nucleotides are TGTGCCAGCAGCGTAGGGGAGCCGTGCCGCGGTGAAAAACTGTTTTTT. Encoded protein: CASSVGEPCRGEKLFF.

This clonotype has only one observation. The gene calls are TRBV28 and TRBJ2-5; 12 bases are shared with TRBD1. This CDR3 region has 15 residues. The ends lost 2 bases at V and 5 bases at J; junction bases unmatched: 3. CDR1 is MDHEN, CDR2 SYDVKM, per germline. The DNA of the CDR3 is TGTGCCAGCAGTTTAATCGGGACAGGGGGCGAGACCCAGTACTTC. The encoded protein is CASSLIGTGGETQYF.

In its sample, this clonotype was seen a few times. The chain combines TRBV11-2 with TRBJ2-5; TRBD1 or TRBD2 may be the D gene (5 bases each). This CDR3 region has 16 residues. Germline V gives CDR1 SGHAT, CDR2 FQNNGV. The V end was cut by 1 base, the J end by 5 bases, with 17 bases between. In DNA form, the CDR3 reads TGTGCCAGCAGCTTAGTCGGGACCAAGGTCGTCGAGACCCAGTACTTC. This sequence encodes CASSLVGTKVVETQYF.

This clonotype was picked up many times. This sequence joins TRBV7-9 and TRBJ1-1; D unclear. Germline CDR1 SEHNR, CDR2 FQNEAQ (reference sequence). The germline V and J ends were trimmed by 6 bases and 2 bases, with 13 bases remaining between them. The CDR3 contains 14 residues. CDR3 amino acids: CASRPGTENTEAFF. The DNA of the CDR3 is TGTGCCAGCAGACCGGGTACAGAAAACACTGAAGCTTTCTTT.

The sample holds many counts of this clonotype. The CDR3 DNA follows: TGTGCCAGCACCGGGGGGACGAACACTGAAGCTTTCTTT. Its protein is CASTGGTNTEAFF. This sequence joins TRBV6-1 and TRBJ1-1, with D perhaps matching TRBD1 (5 bases). The length of the CDR3 is 13 residues. V lost 7 bases and J lost 1, with 10 bases in between. The germline V gene encodes CDR1 MNHNS and CDR2 SASEGT.

This clonotype was seen ten or more times. The chain joins TRBV11-2 to TRBJ1-5, with unresolved D. Looked up from germline, CDR1 is SGHAT and CDR2 is FQNNGV. Trimming stripped 1 base from V and 3 bases from J, with 7 bases between. The CDR3 is made up of 14 amino acids. CDR3 DNA: TGTGCCAGCAGCTTAGGGTTCAACAATCAGCCCCAGCATTTT. Translated, it gives CASSLGFNNQPQHF.

The gene calls are TRBV6-1 and TRBJ2-7; D call uncertain. The V gene's germline CDR1 is MNHNS and CDR2 SASEGT. V was pared by 10 bases and J by 3 bases, with 13 bases between. This CDR3 comprises 12 residues. CDR3 region: CATDPDYYEQYF. The DNA for the CDR3 is TGTGCCACGGACCCGGATTACTACGAGCAGTACTTC.

This clonotype has only one observation. One base away lies a much larger clone, so this may be a sequencing read error. The CDR3: CTSMPTGANTEAFF. CDR3 nucleotides: TGTACCAGTATGCCAACAGGGGCGAACACTGAAGCTTTCTTT. The V and J genes are TRBV7-9 and TRBJ1-1; 7 positions agree with TRBD1. This CDR3 contains 14 residues. Germline V gene sequence: CDR1 SEHNR, CDR2 FQNEAQ (reference sequence).

This clonotype was seen only once. This rearrangement joins TRBV2 to TRBJ2-7, with TRBD2 identical over 9 bases. V gave up 0 bases and J gave up 0 bases; unmatched junction bases: 9. CDR1 SNHLY and CDR2 FYNNEI come from the germline V gene. There are 18 residues in the CDR3. DNA for the CDR3: TGTGCCAGCAGTGAAGCTAGGCTAGCGGGACGACGCTCCTACGAGCAGTACTTC. Translating gives CASSEARLAGRRSYEQYF.

This clonotype has a count of ten or more. CDR3 amino acids: CAIAARETQYF. The CDR3 nucleotides are TGTGCCATCGCCGCGCGTGAGACCCAGTACTTC. The V and J genes are TRBV12-3 or TRBV12-4 and TRBJ2-5; D gene unclear. The CDR3 covers 11 residues. V was trimmed by 10 bases and J by 5 bases, leaving 11 bases between them.

This clonotype was seen repeatedly, ten times or more. This chain joins TRBV5-1 and TRBJ1-2; D is possibly TRBD1 (6 bases). V lost 3 bases and J lost 2, with 11 bases in between. Germline lookup yields CDR1 SGHRS and CDR2 YFSETQ. This CDR3 is 14 amino acids long. The chain's CDR3 is CASSSNQGNYGYTF. CDR3 nucleotide sequence: TGCGCCAGCAGCTCCAACCAGGGGAACTATGGCTACACCTTC.

In its sample, this clonotype was seen a few times. The rearrangement uses TRBV5-1 and TRBJ2-7; 9 bases align to TRBD1. CDR1 and CDR2 from the germline V gene are SGHRS and YFSETQ. CDR3 size: 14 residues. J gave up 7 bases and V 4 bases, and 9 bases lay outside the gene matches. The CDR3 sequence: CASSPGTGMGEQYF. The DNA of the CDR3 is TGCGCCAGCAGCCCCGGGACAGGGATGGGAGAGCAGTACTTC.

This clonotype showed up many times. V and J are TRBV12-5 and TRBJ2-3; TRBD2 is a possible D gene (6 bases). Germline assignment: CDR1 LGHNT and CDR2 FRNRAP. Trimming pared 4 bases from V and 6 bases from J, leaving 26 bases between. The CDR3 is 18 residues long. This CDR3 is CASGSPPPTSNRGDTQYF. DNA of the CDR3: TGTGCTAGTGGTTCCCCCCCCCCCACTAGCAACCGTGGCGATACGCAGTATTTT.

This clonotype has a count of ten or more. This chain connects TRBV27 to TRBJ1-1; 7 nucleotides line up with TRBD1. Germline CDR1 and CDR2: MNHEY and SMNVEV (reference sequence). With 4 bases clipped from V and 6 bases from J, the junction kept 17 bases outside the gene matches. There are 17 residues in the CDR3. For the CDR3, the DNA is TGTGCCAGCAGTTCCTACATACAGGGGCGTACGTACGCTGAAGCTTTCTTT. It yields the protein CASSSYIQGRTYAEAFF.

The table lists this clonotype with a few counts. The chain joins TRBV14 to TRBJ1-2; TRBD1 matches at 7 bases. In germline, CDR1 is SGHDN, CDR2 FVKESK. Trimming cost V 6 bases and J 4 bases; bases outside gene matches: 5. This CDR3 comprises 13 residues. Here the CDR3 DNA reads TGTGCCAGCAGACCGACAGGGACCTATGGCTACACCTTC. It specifies CASRPTGTYGYTF.

This clonotype has a count of ten or more. This rearrangement joins TRBV7-2 to TRBJ1-2; the D gene is possibly TRBD1 (6 bases). V lost 4 bases, J lost 8 bases, and 14 bases lay in between. There are 13 residues in the CDR3. Per germline, CDR1 SGHTA and CDR2 FQGNSA. CDR3 in DNA: TGTGCCAGCAGCTCGTTTGGGGGCTCGGGCTACACCTTC. Amino acid sequence: CASSSFGGSGYTF.

This clonotype was detected ten times or more. The V and J genes are TRBV2 and TRBJ2-7, with 7 nucleotides matching TRBD2. The CDR3 contains 13 residues. With V trimmed by 10 bases and J by 2 bases, 8 bases remained unmatched. Germline loops: CDR1 SNHLY, CDR2 FYNNEI. CDR3 DNA: TGTGCCATTTCGAAGGCGGGGGCCTACGAGCAGTACTTC. As protein: CAISKAGAYEQYF. The entire variable domain, with the rest obtained from reference TRBV2 and TRBJ2-7, is as follows: EPEVTQTPSHQVTQMGQEVILRCVPISNHLYFYWYRQILGQKVEFLVSFYNNEISEKSEIFDDQFSVERPDGSNFTLKIRSTKLEDSAMYFCAISKAGAYEQYFGPGTRLTVT.

There are many counts of this clonotype. The chain joins TRBV12-5 to TRBJ1-2, with D hard to call. Looked up from germline, CDR1 is LGHNT and CDR2 is FRNRAP. This CDR3 contains 11 residues. Trimming removed 7 bases from V and 3 bases from J, with 6 bases in between. CDR3 region: CASADDYGYTF. In DNA form, the CDR3 reads TGTGCTAGTGCTGATGACTATGGCTACACCTTC.

This clonotype was seen many times. The chain links TRBV12-3 or TRBV12-4 to TRBJ1-4; no reliable D call. Trimming pared 8 bases from V and 6 bases from J, leaving 10 bases between. CDR3 length: 12 residues. For the CDR3, the DNA is TGTGCCAGCTTGGGGTTGGATGAAAAACTGTTTTTT. It is translated as CASLGLDEKLFF.

This clonotype showed up many times. This chain uses TRBV6-1 with TRBJ1-1; tentative D call: TRBD1 (5 bases). The germline gives CDR1 MNHNS, CDR2 SASEGT. V lost 7 bases to trimming and J lost 1 base, with 10 bases between them. The CDR3 is made up of 13 amino acids. The CDR3 protein is CASKIGTNTEAFF. DNA of the CDR3: TGTGCCAGCAAGATTGGGACGAACACTGAAGCTTTCTTT.

This chain uses TRBV28 with TRBJ1-4; TRBD1 might be the D (5 bases). Germline V CDR1 and CDR2: MDHEN, SYDVKM. The germline V and J ends were trimmed by 2 bases and 0 bases, with 10 bases remaining between them. CDR3 length: 16 amino acids. For the CDR3, the DNA is TGTGCCAGCAGTTTAGGACCGACAGCAACTAATGAAAAACTGTTTTTT. Translated, it gives CASSLGPTATNEKLFF.

This clonotype has only a few counts. The chain couples TRBV7-9 to TRBJ1-5; D gene unclear. Between the trimmed V and J ends, which lost 1 base and 5 bases, there was a span of 12 bases. Germline V gene data show CDR1 as SEHNR and CDR2 as FQNEAQ (reference sequence). The length of the CDR3 is 15 residues. The CDR3 loop is CASSLEPRIYQPQHF. As DNA, the CDR3 is TGTGCCAGCAGCTTAGAACCGAGGATTTATCAGCCCCAGCATTTT. Filled out from reference TRBV7-9 and TRBJ1-5, the complete variable domain reads DTGVSQNPRHKITKRGQNVTFRCDPISEHNRLYWYRQTLGQGPEFLTYFQNEAQLEKSRLLSDRFSAERPKGSFSTLEIQRTEQGDSAMYLCASSLEPRIYQPQHFGDGTRLSIL.

The sample holds many counts of this clonotype. The V and J genes are TRBV19 and TRBJ2-5; TRBD2 matches at 7 bases. The CDR3 has 12 amino acids. Trimming cost V 8 bases and J 7 bases; bases outside gene matches: 7. Germline V gene lookup returns CDR1 LNHDA and CDR2 SQIVND (reference sequence). DNA for the CDR3: TGTGCCAGTTCACGGGGGGAGGGGACCCAGTACTTC. Its protein product is CASSRGEGTQYF.

Ten or more counts support this clonotype. The chain employs TRBV12-3 or TRBV12-4 and TRBJ2-5; 11 bases map to TRBD2. After removal of 5 bases from V and 4 bases from J, the junction contained 18 bases not matched to a gene. The CDR3 has 19 amino acids. CDR3 sequence: CASSAKPRTSGFKGETQYF. The CDR3 region has the DNA TGTGCCAGCAGTGCAAAACCCAGGACTAGCGGGTTCAAAGGAGAGACCCAGTACTTC.

This clonotype was counted at least ten times. Germline is not matched at one junction end, which may reflect a read error. The chain is built from TRBV4-1 and TRBJ2-2; 8 bases align to TRBD1. The CDR3 is made up of 14 amino acids. Per the germline V gene, CDR1 is MGHRA and CDR2 is YSYEKL. The CDR3 loop is CASSEDRGTGELFF. As DNA, the CDR3 is TGCGCCAGCAGCGAAGACAGGGGCACCGGGGAGCTGTTTTTT.

Only a few counts were recorded for this clonotype. The V gene is TRBV29-1, the J gene TRBJ2-2, with a possible D match to TRBD2 (6 bases). Between the trimmed V and J ends, which lost 2 bases and 1 base, there was a span of 14 bases. Germline CDR1 and CDR2: SQVTM and ANQGSEA. The CDR3 length is 16 residues. The CDR3 DNA reads TGCAGCGTTGAACTTTGGAGGGGCCAGAACACCGGGGAGCTGTTTTTT. This codes for CSVELWRGQNTGELFF.

V usage is TRBV7-3 and J usage is TRBJ2-7; TRBD2 matches 11 bases. CDR1 and CDR2 from the germline V gene are SGHTA and FQGTGA. The CDR3 totals 16 residues. After removal of 5 bases from V and 3 bases from J, the junction contained 9 bases not matched to a gene. Here the CDR3 reads CASSPSGTSGFYEQYF. Here the CDR3 DNA reads TGTGCCAGCAGCCCATCGGGGACTAGCGGATTCTACGAGCAGTACTTC.